One and the same sample provided the 18 T cell receptor beta chains below, sequenced in a study of CD8+ T cells in alopecia areata. Treatment of the sample: oral pan-JAK inhibitor, 5-10 mg twice daily. RNA was isolated and reverse transcribed to cDNA, the sequencing template. TCRdb's copy holds only in-frame clones and misses some; the assay was immunoSEQ multiplex PCR. Of about 120,000 clones detected, approximately 60% appear once; the ten largest clones hold 5.7%. The specimen was CD4+ T cells sorted from blood, collected at week 4, from a patient treated with tofacitinib. The source of these receptors is a human donor with alopecia areata.

The chain recombines TRBV14 with TRBJ1-1, with D perhaps matching TRBD1 (6 bases). Germline lookup yields CDR1 SGHDN and CDR2 FVKESK. This CDR3 region has 13 residues. V shed 4 bases and J shed 8 bases, with 14 bases lying between them. The CDR3 DNA follows: TGTGCCAGCAGCCGCCAAACAGGGACAGAAGCTTTCTTT. Its protein is CASSRQTGTEAFF.

This chain links TRBV29-1 with TRBJ2-7; possible D gene TRBD1, 5 bases. The CDR3 spans 15 residues. Germline V gene data show CDR1 as SQVTM and CDR2 as ANQGSEA. V lost 0 bases and J 0 bases, leaving 12 bases between the germline ends. CDR3: CSVEETDSHSYEQYF. The CDR3 region has the DNA TGCAGCGTTGAAGAGACAGACTCCCACTCCTACGAGCAGTACTTC.

This clone turned up a few times. The chain couples TRBV18 to TRBJ2-7; possibly TRBD2 for D (6 bases). The V end lost 6 bases, the J end lost 0 bases, and 12 bases lay between the germline ends. In germline, CDR1 is KGHSH, CDR2 LQKENI. The CDR3 has 14 amino acids. DNA of the CDR3: TGTGCCAGCTCCAAATCCGGGGGCTCCTACGAGCAGTACTTC. Amino acids: CASSKSGGSYEQYF.

This clone was counted a few times. The chain employs TRBV5-6 and TRBJ1-2; a weak D match, TRBD1 (5 bases). There are 11 residues in the CDR3. Per germline, CDR1 SGHDT and CDR2 YYEEEE. The V end was cut by 0 bases, the J end by 12 bases, with 9 bases between. The CDR3 protein is CASSLETAHTF. The CDR3 DNA follows: TGTGCCAGCAGCTTGGAGACAGCCCACACCTTC.

The rearrangement joins TRBV7-9 to TRBJ1-1, with D possibly TRBD1 on 6 matching bases. This CDR3 has 13 amino acids. The V gene lost 2 bases and the J gene lost 4 bases, with 8 bases spanning the gap. Looked up from germline, CDR1 is SEHNR and CDR2 is FQNEAQ (reference sequence). CDR3 bases: TGTGCCAGCAGCTTATCAGGGGCCACTGAAGCTTTCTTT. As protein: CASSLSGATEAFF.

The gene calls are TRBV30 and TRBJ2-7; no definite D call. The CDR3 runs 12 residues. V was clipped by 0 bases and J by 5 bases, with 8 bases between them. The germline V gene has CDR1 GTSNPN and CDR2 SVGIG (reference sequence). CDR3 sequence: CAWSVGPHEQYF. The CDR3 coding sequence is TGTGCCTGGAGTGTAGGGCCCCACGAGCAGTACTTC. Combining the CDR3 with reference TRBV30 and TRBJ2-7 gives the whole variable domain SQTIHQWPATLVQPVGSPLSLECTVEGTSNPNLYWYRQAAGRGLQLLFYSVGIGQISSEVPQNLSASRPQDRQFILSSKKLLLSDSGFYLCAWSVGPHEQYFGPGTRLTVT.

The V call is TRBV5-4, the J call TRBJ2-5; 10 bases match TRBD2. The J call is uncertain, as TRBJ2-7 better fits the DNA end. The CDR3 extends over 17 amino acids. CDR1 and CDR2 from the germline V gene are SGHNT and YYREEE (reference sequence). The CDR3 loop is CASSLAELAGIRGEQYF. The DNA for the CDR3 is TGTGCCAGCAGCTTGGCCGAACTAGCGGGAATACGAGGCGAGCAGTACTTC.

This rearrangement joins TRBV18 to TRBJ2-5; D tentatively reads TRBD1 or TRBD2 (5 bases each). The ends were cut back, 6 bases at V and 2 bases at J, with 7 bases in the middle. The germline CDR1 and CDR2 sequences are KGHSH and LQKENI. This CDR3 is built from 12 residues. In nucleotides, the CDR3 is TGTGCCAGCTCGAGGGGTCAAGAGACCCAGTACTTC. Protein product: CASSRGQETQYF.

The rearrangement uses TRBV10-3 and TRBJ1-5; TRBD1 might be the D (6 bases). V gave up 0 bases and J gave up 9 bases, with 15 bases separating them. The CDR3 has 15 residues. Per the germline V gene, CDR1 is ENHRY and CDR2 is SYGVKD. CDR3 bases: TGTGCCATCAGTGAGTCGGACAGCTTTGCGCGGCCCCAGCATTTT. This gives the protein CAISESDSFARPQHF.

The chain employs TRBV30 and TRBJ2-7; D is uncertain. Trimming removed 3 bases at V and 0 bases at J, with 3 bases between. The CDR3 sequence is 11 residues long. The germline CDR1 and CDR2 sequences are GTSNPN and SVGIG (reference sequence). The CDR3 DNA is TGTGCCTGGAGCCTCTCCTACGAGCAGTACTTC. Protein sequence: CAWSLSYEQYF.

This clone was seen just once. The chain uses TRBV6-6 and TRBJ2-3, with D perhaps matching TRBD2 (5 bases). Germline CDR1 and CDR2: MNHNY and SVGAGI (reference sequence). The CDR3 spans 13 residues. The V gene lost 3 bases and the J gene lost 4 bases, with 8 bases spanning the gap. CDR3 region: CASSYRGSDTQYF. The CDR3, as DNA: TGTGCCAGCAGTTATAGAGGGTCAGATACGCAGTATTTT.

The chain links TRBV29-1 to TRBJ1-2; D call uncertain. This CDR3 has 12 residues. Deletions cut 7 bases from V and 4 bases from J, with 13 bases between. Germline V lookup: CDR1 SQVTM, CDR2 ANQGSEA. This chain's CDR3 is CSADRAGYGYTF. The CDR3 bases are TGCAGCGCCGATCGGGCAGGCTATGGCTACACCTTC.

V gene TRBV4-3 combines with J gene TRBJ2-5, with no clear D. CDR1 and CDR2 (germline): LGHNA, YSLEER. The CDR3 runs 16 residues. Trimming pared 0 bases from V and 5 bases from J, leaving 16 bases between. CDR3 residues: CASSQDHGAVDETQYF. The CDR3 bases are TGCGCCAGCAGCCAAGATCATGGCGCCGTCGATGAGACCCAGTACTTC.

The V and J genes are TRBV4-1 and TRBJ2-7; 8 bases agree with TRBD2. The V and J ends lost 1 base and 2 bases, in that order; junction bases with no gene match: 13. Germline CDR1 is MGHRA and CDR2 is YSYEKL. The CDR3 runs 18 residues. CDR3 DNA sequence: TGCGCCAGCAGCCAAGGAGGGGCGGCGGGAGGTATAACCTACGAGCAGTACTTC. Amino acid sequence: CASSQGGAAGGITYEQYF.

J is TRBJ2-2 and V is TRBV29-1, with D hard to call. The CDR3 totals 14 residues. Trimming shortened V by 7 bases and J by 4 bases, and 16 bases separated the two germline ends. CDR1 is SQVTM and CDR2 is ANQGSEA in the germline V gene. The CDR3 region has the DNA TGCAGCGCCACGGGTGGGGTGGTCACCGGGGAGCTGTTTTTT. This codes for CSATGGVVTGELFF.

This clone was recorded only once. This sequence joins TRBV30 and TRBJ1-5; maybe TRBD1 (6 bases). Trimming stripped 5 bases from V and 0 bases from J, with 8 bases between. CDR1 GTSNPN and CDR2 SVGIG come from the germline V gene (reference sequence). The CDR3 spans 13 residues. CDR3 region: CAWEGGSNQPQHF. CDR3 DNA: TGTGCCTGGGAAGGGGGTAGCAATCAGCCCCAGCATTTT.

This rearrangement joins TRBV2 to TRBJ1-6; 9 nucleotides match TRBD1. J gave up 7 bases and V 2 bases, and 15 bases lay outside the gene matches. The CDR3 is made up of 19 amino acids. The germline CDR1 and CDR2 sequences are SNHLY and FYNNEI. For the CDR3, the DNA is TGTGCCAGCAGTGAAAACAGGGGGCGAGGGGGATCGATGAATTCACCCCTCCACTTT. Translated: CASSENRGRGGSMNSPLHF.

This chain uses TRBV7-9 with TRBJ2-7, with D perhaps TRBD1 or TRBD2 (5 bases each). Trimming took 3 bases from V and 6 from J, leaving 12 bases between them. Germline V gives CDR1 SEHNR, CDR2 FQNEAQ (reference sequence). The CDR3 has 13 residues. The DNA of the CDR3 is TGTGCCAGCAGCTTGGGTGGGGGAGCCGAGCAGTACTTC. Residues: CASSLGGGAEQYF.